This TCR beta chain emerged from a study of tumor-infiltrating lymphocytes in primary liver carcinoma. The study, taken as a whole, reports: Pairs comparing tumor with adjacent tissue or blood overlapped less than pairs drawn from tumor regions.

Starting material of 500 to 600 ng total RNA yielded TCR beta cDNA via a constant-region primer. Nested multiplex PCR, run for three rounds with slightly modified ARM-PCR, yielded TCR beta libraries. In the first two PCR rounds, TRBV1-TRBV30 forward primers were paired with a C-beta reverse primer, and each round lasted about 9 cycles. TCRdb called the multiplex PCR reads again in MiXCR, with one record for every CDR3 protein. The sample carries around 190,000 distinct CDR3 sequences, 70% to 90% recorded once. Regarding this clonotype: The antigen remains unidentified. A read error may account for a junction end that differs from germline.

The CDR3 is made up of 15 amino acids. The germline V gene has CDR1 SGHNT and CDR2 YYREEE (reference sequence). Co-extracting RNA and DNA was done with about 20-34 mg of unsorted bulk tissue as input. Patients had chronic HBV infection and were treatment-naive. Five separate regions were sampled from each tumor. Material: tumor tissue from primary liver carcinoma. This TCR derives from a middle-aged man with primary liver carcinoma and hepatitis B virus infection. The chain has TRBV5-4 and TRBJ2-1, with TRBD2 identical over 9 bases. The CDR3 DNA reads TGTGACAGCAGCTTACTAGCGGGCTCTTACTATGAGCAGTTCTTC. This translates into CDSSLLAGSYYEQFF.